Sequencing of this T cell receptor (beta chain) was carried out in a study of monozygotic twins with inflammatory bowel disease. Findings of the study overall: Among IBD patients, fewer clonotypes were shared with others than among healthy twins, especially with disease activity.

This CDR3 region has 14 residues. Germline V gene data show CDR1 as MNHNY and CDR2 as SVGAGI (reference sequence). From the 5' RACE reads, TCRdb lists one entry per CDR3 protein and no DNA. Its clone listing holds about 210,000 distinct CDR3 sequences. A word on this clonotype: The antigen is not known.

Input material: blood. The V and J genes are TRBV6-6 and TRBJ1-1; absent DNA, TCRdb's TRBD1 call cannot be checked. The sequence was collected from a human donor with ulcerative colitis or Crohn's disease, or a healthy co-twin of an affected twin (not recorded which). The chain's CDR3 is CASKRGGSNTEAFF.